This record covers a single TCR beta chain. 13 Jbeta primers and 60 Vbeta primers were used for the PCR. TCRdb's copy holds only in-frame clones and misses some; the assay was immunoSEQ multiplex PCR. In the table there are some 200,000 clones, more than 75% of which are singletons. This specimen comes from a study of cytomegalovirus exposure and HLA in healthy donors. The length of the CDR3 is 17 residues. CDR1 and CDR2 (germline): MDHEN, SYDVKM. V was clipped by 5 bases and J by 1 base, with 20 bases between them. The V gene is TRBV28, the J gene TRBJ1-1; D not resolved. This TCR derives from a woman aged 45-65 years in good health and CMV-seropositive. What was sequenced was PBMCs. CDR3: CASSIPLVRGWNTEAFF. In nucleotides, the CDR3 is TGTGCCAGCAGTATTCCGTTGGTTCGGGGTTGGAACACTGAAGCTTTCTTT.